These T cell receptor beta chains were read from a single sample in a study of chemoradiotherapy in HPV16-positive cancers. TCRdb keeps only in-frame clones here, not all; method: immunoSEQ multiplex PCR. This table holds tens of thousands of clones, approximately 90% found once. The source was blood, collected from a patient who underwent chemoradiotherapy. The receptors were sampled from a human donor with HPV-associated anogenital cancer. Both conserved end residues are trimmed from each CDR3.

V gene,J gene,CDR3 protein
TRBV28,TRBJ1-5,ASSLLSDGPIKPQH
TRBV15,TRBJ2-2,ATSTDRPNTGELF
TRBV27,TRBJ2-3,ASSPNLAVLFGDTQY
TRBV27,TRBJ2-1,ASSLYPFGNEQF
TRBV29-1,TRBJ2-5,SVGGSPGGETQY
TRBV18,TRBJ2-1,ASSPREDYNEQF
TRBV28,TRBJ2-2,ASKDYARLNTGELF
TRBV11-2,TRBJ2-1,ASSPSLGDGVDEF
TRBV30,TRBJ1-5,AWSVQGGQPQH
TRBV7-3,TRBJ2-6,ASSTQGSGANVLT
TRBV6-5,TRBJ1-5,ASSEGPYQPQH
TRBV29-1,TRBJ2-7,SVESTSGSEQY
TRBV19,TRBJ2-5,ASSISGRGQETQY